Listed below are T cell receptor beta chains from one sample, sequenced in a study of cytomegalovirus exposure and HLA in healthy donors. Only in-frame clones appear in the TCRdb table, and some are missing; sequencing was by immunoSEQ multiplex PCR. The sample carries 150,000 to 200,000 clones, 70% recorded once. The sample comprised PBMCs. Receptor source: a man between 18 and 35 years old in good health and CMV-seropositive. The CDR3 runs from the conserved cysteine through the conserved F or W. D genes are given only for firm matches. Clone size is shown for a subset of rows, as once, few, many or a class of expanded clone.

V	length	D	J	size	DNA	CDR3
TRBV5-6	15	TRBD1	TRBJ2-2	NA	TGTGCCAGCAGCTCAATAGACAGGGCGAACGGGGAGCTGTTTTTT	CASSSIDRANGELFF
TRBV7-9	14	NA	TRBJ1-1	NA	TGTGCCAGCAGCCCGCTTGGGGAGGTGGCTGAAGCTTTCTTT	CASSPLGEVAEAFF
TRBV7-7	14	TRBD2	TRBJ2-3	NA	TGTGCTAGCAGCACTAGCGGGGGTGGAGATACGCAGTATTTT	CASSTSGGGDTQYF
TRBV6-6	16	TRBD1	TRBJ1-6	NA	TGTGCCAGCAGTTCCGTCCGAGGGGGCGGTAATTCACCCCTCCACTTT	CASSSVRGGGNSPLHF
TRBV19	13	NA	TRBJ1-4	NA	TGTGCCAGTAGTGACGGGACTCAGGAAAAACTGTTTTTT	CASSDGTQEKLFF
TRBV11-3	15	NA	TRBJ2-5	once	TGTGCCAGCAGCCTAACCTCGGGGGGCAGGGAGACCCAGTACTTC	CASSLTSGGRETQYF
TRBV19	13	NA	TRBJ1-5	NA	TGTGCCAGTAGTTTAAGCAATAATCAGCCCCAGCATTTT	CASSLSNNQPQHF
TRBV5-6	14	TRBD2	TRBJ2-1	NA	TGTGCCAGCAGCTCGGGACTAGCGGGGGCTGAGCAGTTCTTC	CASSSGLAGAEQFF
TRBV5-1	16	TRBD1	TRBJ2-2	NA	TGCGCCAGCAGCTTGGGCAGGGGGCTTGACACCGGGGAGCTGTTTTTT	CASSLGRGLDTGELFF
TRBV30	13	NA	TRBJ1-2	NA	TGTGCCTGGGACGGGAGATACAGCCGCGGCTACACCTTC	CAWDGRYSRGYTF
TRBV30	12	NA	TRBJ1-1	NA	TGTGCCTGGAGTCCCTGGAGCGGTGAAGCTTTCTTT	CAWSPWSGEAFF
TRBV10-1	16	TRBD2	TRBJ2-5	NA	TGCGCCAGCAGTGACGGGACTAGCGGGAGGGCAGAGACCCAGTACTTC	CASSDGTSGRAETQYF
TRBV28	14	NA	TRBJ1-2	NA	TGTGCCAGCAGTTTAGCCAGGACAAACTATGGCTACACCTTC	CASSLARTNYGYTF